The rows below give T cell receptor beta chains drawn from one sample of a study of T cells in Graves' hyperthyroidism and ophthalmopathy. TCRdb itself ran the multiplex PCR reads through MiXCR, one entry per CDR3 protein. The profile shows roughly 170,000 distinct CDR3 sequences, about a sixth of them singletons. The sequenced sample consisted of blood. The receptors here all came from a woman in her 50s with Graves' hyperthyroidism. CDR3s include the opening cysteine and the closing phenylalanine or tryptophan. The D gene is left open where the match is weak. Only part of the rows carry a size: once, few, many, or a class if the clone is expanded.

v_call: TRBV19
clone_size: many
j_call: TRBJ2-3
d_call: TRBD1
cdr3_aa: CASSIGSGTGTDTQYF
cdr3_nt: TGTGCCAGTAGTATAGGCTCCGGGACAGGCACAGATACGCAGTATTTT

v_call: TRBV20-1
clone_size: many
j_call: TRBJ2-1
d_call: .
cdr3_aa: CRSTKSSYNEQFF
cdr3_nt: TGCCGCAGCACGAAGAGCTCCTACAATGAGCAGTTCTTC

v_call: TRBV9
clone_size: many
j_call: TRBJ2-3
d_call: .
cdr3_aa: CASSVGGGADTQYF
cdr3_nt: TGTGCCAGCAGCGTAGGTGGGGGCGCAGATACGCAGTATTTT

v_call: TRBV6-2/TRBV6-3
clone_size: .
j_call: TRBJ2-6
d_call: .
cdr3_aa: CASSPRHSSGANVLTF
cdr3_nt: TGTGCCAGCAGTCCTCGACACAGCTCTGGGGCCAACGTCCTGACTTTC

v_call: TRBV7-3
clone_size: many
j_call: TRBJ2-3
d_call: TRBD2
cdr3_aa: CASSAGLAGKYTQYF
cdr3_nt: TGTGCCAGCAGCGCAGGACTAGCGGGGAAATATACGCAGTATTTT

v_call: TRBV7-2
clone_size: many
j_call: TRBJ1-4
d_call: TRBD1
cdr3_aa: CASSLTGLNEKLFF
cdr3_nt: TGTGCCAGCAGCTTGACAGGGCTCAATGAAAAACTGTTTTTT

v_call: TRBV27
clone_size: few
j_call: TRBJ2-3
d_call: TRBD1
cdr3_aa: CASSFLGGLFGTDTQYF
cdr3_nt: TGTGCCAGCAGTTTTTTAGGGGGCCTCTTCGGCACAGATACGCAGTATTTT

v_call: TRBV27
clone_size: many
j_call: TRBJ1-1
d_call: .
cdr3_aa: CASSFGAGTEAFF
cdr3_nt: TGTGCCAGCAGTTTTGGAGCGGGCACTGAAGCTTTCTTT

v_call: TRBV6-1
clone_size: .
j_call: TRBJ2-2
d_call: TRBD2
cdr3_aa: CASSTTSGTGELFF
cdr3_nt: TGTGCCAGCAGCACGACTAGCGGCACCGGGGAGCTGTTTTTT

v_call: TRBV5-1
clone_size: few
j_call: TRBJ2-1
d_call: .
cdr3_aa: CASSLAPSSEQFF
cdr3_nt: TGCGCCAGCAGCTTGGCCCCAAGTAGTGAGCAGTTCTTC

v_call: TRBV19
clone_size: .
j_call: TRBJ2-1
d_call: .
cdr3_aa: CASSTPRTQDYNEQFF
cdr3_nt: TGTGCCAGTAGTACACCCCGGACGCAGGATTACAATGAGCAGTTCTTC

v_call: TRBV6-1
clone_size: many
j_call: TRBJ1-2
d_call: TRBD1
cdr3_aa: CASSSLTGRSGYGYTF
cdr3_nt: TGTGCCAGCAGTTCCCTGACAGGGAGAAGTGGCTATGGCTACACCTTC

v_call: TRBV28
clone_size: many
j_call: TRBJ1-5
d_call: TRBD1
cdr3_aa: CASRDRVGQPQHF
cdr3_nt: TGTGCCAGCAGAGACAGGGTTGGTCAGCCCCAGCATTTT

v_call: TRBV7-2
clone_size: few
j_call: TRBJ1-5
d_call: TRBD1
cdr3_aa: CASSDRAGNQPQHF
cdr3_nt: TGTGCCAGCAGCGACAGGGCTGGAAATCAGCCCCAGCATTTT

v_call: TRBV4-3
clone_size: .
j_call: TRBJ2-3
d_call: TRBD2
cdr3_aa: CASSQGEIAGVGTDTQYF
cdr3_nt: TGCGCCAGCAGCCAAGGTGAAATAGCGGGGGTCGGTACAGATACGCAGTATTTT

v_call: TRBV11-2
clone_size: many
j_call: TRBJ2-3
d_call: .
cdr3_aa: CASSFLDSLTRTDTQYF
cdr3_nt: TGTGCCAGCAGCTTCCTCGACAGCCTGACCCGCACAGATACGCAGTATTTT

v_call: TRBV27
clone_size: many
j_call: TRBJ2-1
d_call: .
cdr3_aa: CASSLFGGLHNEQFF
cdr3_nt: TGTGCCAGCAGTTTATTCGGGGGCCTACACAATGAGCAGTTCTTC

v_call: TRBV7-9
clone_size: many
j_call: TRBJ1-1
d_call: TRBD1
cdr3_aa: CASIGTAMNTEAFF
cdr3_nt: TGTGCCAGCATCGGGACAGCCATGAACACTGAAGCTTTCTTT

v_call: TRBV24-1
clone_size: many
j_call: TRBJ2-7
d_call: .
cdr3_aa: CANGVPEQYF
cdr3_nt: TGTGCCAACGGAGTGCCGGAGCAGTACTTC

v_call: TRBV14
clone_size: many
j_call: TRBJ1-2
d_call: .
cdr3_aa: CASSPTSNYGYTF
cdr3_nt: TGTGCCAGCAGTCCGACATCAAACTATGGCTACACCTTC

v_call: TRBV20-1
clone_size: many
j_call: TRBJ1-2
d_call: .
cdr3_aa: CSARDKPGTSLNYGYTF
cdr3_nt: TGCAGTGCTAGAGACAAACCTGGGACATCTCTAAACTATGGCTACACCTTC

v_call: TRBV27
clone_size: many
j_call: TRBJ2-7
d_call: TRBD2
cdr3_aa: CASSLGGGEAYEQYF
cdr3_nt: TGTGCCAGCAGCTTGGGGGGGGGGGAGGCCTACGAGCAGTACTTC

v_call: TRBV6-1
clone_size: many
j_call: TRBJ1-1
d_call: .
cdr3_aa: CASRTGLLMGTEAFF
cdr3_nt: TGTGCCAGCAGGACGGGCCTCCTTATGGGCACTGAAGCTTTCTTT

v_call: TRBV5-1
clone_size: .
j_call: TRBJ1-1
d_call: TRBD1
cdr3_aa: CASSYLLGGRTEAFF
cdr3_nt: TGTGCCAGCAGCTATCTTTTAGGGGGCCGGACTGAAGCTTTCTTT

v_call: TRBV7-2
clone_size: many
j_call: TRBJ1-2
d_call: .
cdr3_aa: CASSDDSYGYTF
cdr3_nt: TGTGCCAGCAGCGACGACAGCTATGGCTACACCTTC

v_call: TRBV9
clone_size: .
j_call: TRBJ2-1
d_call: .
cdr3_aa: CASSTHRASSYNEQFF
cdr3_nt: TGTGCCAGCAGCACGCACAGGGCGAGCTCCTACAATGAGCAGTTCTTC

v_call: TRBV29-1
clone_size: many
j_call: TRBJ1-1
d_call: TRBD1
cdr3_aa: CSGRTGWVSEAFF
cdr3_nt: TGCAGCGGGAGGACAGGGTGGGTTTCTGAAGCTTTCTTT

v_call: TRBV18
clone_size: .
j_call: TRBJ2-7
d_call: .
cdr3_aa: CASSPSVESYEQYF
cdr3_nt: TGTGCCAGCTCACCCTCGGTGGAATCCTACGAGCAGTACTTC

v_call: TRBV3-1
clone_size: many
j_call: TRBJ2-5
d_call: .
cdr3_aa: CASSHDSTGSQETQYF
cdr3_nt: TGTGCCAGCAGCCACGACTCAACAGGGTCCCAAGAGACCCAGTACTTC

v_call: TRBV14
clone_size: .
j_call: TRBJ2-1
d_call: .
cdr3_aa: CASSQVTGGVYNEQFF
cdr3_nt: TGTGCCAGCAGCCAAGTTACCGGCGGGGTTTACAATGAGCAGTTCTTC

v_call: TRBV2
clone_size: many
j_call: TRBJ1-4
d_call: .
cdr3_aa: CASRRRDTRNHEKLFF
cdr3_nt: TGTGCCAGCCGCCGCCGCGACACCCGGAATCATGAAAAACTGTTTTTT

v_call: TRBV19
clone_size: .
j_call: TRBJ2-3
d_call: TRBD2
cdr3_aa: CASSTARGDTQYF
cdr3_nt: TGTGCCAGTAGTACGGCGCGGGGGGATACGCAGTATTTT

v_call: TRBV9
clone_size: many
j_call: TRBJ2-2
d_call: TRBD1
cdr3_aa: CASSVEGTVYNTGELFF
cdr3_nt: TGTGCCAGCAGCGTAGAGGGGACAGTCTATAACACCGGGGAGCTGTTTTTT

v_call: TRBV4-2
clone_size: many
j_call: TRBJ2-7
d_call: TRBD2
cdr3_aa: CASSRDAGPRGLYEQYF
cdr3_nt: TGTGCCAGCAGCCGAGACGCCGGGCCCCGGGGACTATACGAGCAGTACTTC

v_call: TRBV2
clone_size: many
j_call: TRBJ1-3
d_call: .
cdr3_aa: CASSESRVRGNTIYF
cdr3_nt: TGTGCCAGCAGTGAAAGCAGGGTCCGTGGAAACACCATATATTTT

v_call: TRBV6-1
clone_size: many
j_call: TRBJ2-1
d_call: .
cdr3_aa: CASSLAVSLYNEQFF
cdr3_nt: TGTGCCAGCAGCCTAGCAGTCAGTCTATACAATGAGCAGTTCTTC

v_call: TRBV6-1
clone_size: many
j_call: TRBJ2-3
d_call: .
cdr3_aa: CASRWANTDTQYF
cdr3_nt: TGTGCCAGCAGGTGGGCGAACACAGATACGCAGTATTTT

v_call: TRBV28
clone_size: many
j_call: TRBJ2-1
d_call: TRBD1
cdr3_aa: CAIRTGVSSYNEQFF
cdr3_nt: TGTGCCATAAGGACAGGGGTAAGCTCCTACAATGAGCAGTTCTTC